These 23 T cell receptor beta chains came from one sample sequenced in a study of blood T cell repertoires in COVID-19. Method: immunoSEQ multiplex PCR; TCRdb's copy keeps in-frame clones and lacks some. The sample includes approximately 72,000 clones, about nine tenths of them seen just once. The specimen sequenced was peripheral blood. The receptors derive from a woman aged 60-70 years with acute or convalescent COVID-19.

The J gene is TRBJ2-3, the V gene TRBV2; TRBD2 is a possible D gene (5 bases). This CDR3 spans 14 amino acids. The germline V gene encodes CDR1 SNHLY and CDR2 FYNNEI. The ends were cut back, 4 bases at V and 10 bases at J, with 18 bases in the middle. CDR3 protein: CASSGVRGQTSQYF. Written as DNA, the CDR3 is TGTGCCAGCAGTGGGGTAAGAGGGCAGACATCGCAGTATTTT.

The genes are TRBV4-2 and TRBJ2-7; TRBD2 matches at 13 bases. CDR1 is LGHNA, CDR2 YNFKEQ, per germline. The CDR3 is made up of 16 amino acids. V shed 1 base and J 7 bases; nucleotides not matched to a gene: 7. CDR3 loop: CASSQAGGTSGEEQYF. For the CDR3, the DNA is TGTGCCAGCAGCCAAGCGGGGGGGACTAGCGGGGAAGAGCAGTACTTC.

This clone showed up just once. This chain uses TRBV5-1 with TRBJ2-2; TRBD1 matches 10 bases. The ends lost 3 bases at V and 5 bases at J; junction bases unmatched: 4. The CDR3 extends over 15 amino acids. Germline CDR1 reads SGHRS; CDR2 reads YFSETQ. CDR3 nucleotides: TGCGCCAGCAGCTGGGGGACAGGGGTGACCGGGGAGCTGTTTTTT. It encodes CASSWGTGVTGELFF.

The chain employs TRBV20-1 and TRBJ1-4; 10 nucleotides agree with TRBD1. This CDR3 is 17 amino acids long. CDR1 and CDR2 from the germline V gene are DFQATT and SNEGSKA (reference sequence). Trimming took 3 bases from V and 8 from J; bases not matched to a gene: 15. In nucleotides, the CDR3 is TGCAGTGCTAGTGGGTGGACAGGGGGGCCTTTGGAGGAAAAACTGTTTTTT. Its translation is CSASGWTGGPLEEKLFF.

CDR3 DNA: TGTGCCAGTAGTCCCTCCCGCGCGCAGGGGGCCTATAGCACAGATACGCAGTATTTT. This gives the protein CASSPSRAQGAYSTDTQYF. The rearrangement links TRBV19 to TRBJ2-3; 8 nucleotides match TRBD1. This CDR3 spans 19 amino acids. Looked up from germline, CDR1 is LNHDA and CDR2 is SQIVND (reference sequence). Trimming at V came to 5 bases and at J to 0 bases, leaving 16 bases not matched to a gene. Full variable domain (outside the CDR3, taken from reference TRBV19 and TRBJ2-3): DGGITQSPKYLFRKEGQNVTLSCEQNLNHDAMYWYRQDPGQGLRLIYYSQIVNDFQKGDIAEGYSVSREKKESFPLTVTSAQKNPTAFYLCASSPSRAQGAYSTDTQYFGPGTRLTVL.

The V call is TRBV7-6, the J call TRBJ2-5, with 9 bases lining up with TRBD1. This CDR3 is 17 amino acids long. The germline V gene encodes CDR1 SGHVS and CDR2 FNYEAQ. V shed 1 base and J 2 bases; nucleotides not matched to a gene: 8. The CDR3 DNA reads TGTGCCAGCAGCTTAGGGGGCCGTGACAGGGGGCAAGAGACCCAGTACTTC. Translating it yields CASSLGGRDRGQETQYF.

The chain couples TRBV7-9 to TRBJ2-2, with D uncertain. This CDR3 is 12 amino acids long. Trimming removed 5 bases from V and 7 bases from J, with 8 bases in between. CDR1 and CDR2 (germline): SEHNR, FQNEAQ (reference sequence). CDR3 bases: TGTGCCAGCAGCCCTAATGGCGGGGAGCTGTTTTTT. It is translated as CASSPNGGELFF.

This rearrangement joins TRBV19 to TRBJ1-5, with TRBD1 matching over 9 bases. The CDR3 covers 14 residues. J lost 4 bases, V lost 5 bases, and 3 bases had no gene match. Germline V gene sequence: CDR1 LNHDA, CDR2 SQIVND (reference sequence). CDR3 in amino acids: CASSWTGENQPQHF. The CDR3 region has the DNA TGTGCCAGTAGTTGGACAGGGGAAAATCAGCCCCAGCATTTT.

This chain connects TRBV6-5 to TRBJ2-3, with D maybe TRBD1 (6 bases). Germline lookup yields CDR1 MNHEY and CDR2 SVGAGI. This CDR3 contains 14 residues. V dropped 6 bases and J dropped 14 bases, with 24 bases sitting between them. CDR3 loop: CASSPSGQSGRTYF. The DNA for the CDR3 is TGTGCCAGCAGCCCAAGTGGACAGTCCGGTCGTACGTATTTT.

This chain's CDR3 is CACRTAYEQYF. Written as DNA, the CDR3 is TGTGCCTGTCGGACAGCCTACGAGCAGTACTTC. The V and J genes are TRBV30 and TRBJ2-7; D might be TRBD1 (6 bases). The CDR3 is 11 amino acids. Germline V CDR1 and CDR2: GTSNPN, SVGIG (reference sequence). V was clipped by 6 bases and J by 2 bases, with 8 bases between them.

The chain has TRBV13 and TRBJ2-3; 16 bases are shared with TRBD2. The CDR3 is 18 residues long. CDR1 PRHDT and CDR2 FYEKMQ come from the germline V gene (reference sequence). Unmatched junction bases numbered 10, after V lost 3 bases and J lost 7 bases. The CDR3 loop reads CASSLGTSGGASLNTQYF. CDR3 bases: TGTGCCAGCAGCTTGGGGACTAGCGGGGGGGCCTCACTAAATACGCAGTATTTT.

J is TRBJ2-7 and V is TRBV5-1, with 8 bases matching TRBD1. Per the germline V gene, CDR1 is SGHRS and CDR2 is YFSETQ. V lost 4 bases, J lost 3 bases, and 9 bases stayed unmatched. The CDR3 has 15 amino acids. The CDR3 protein is CASSPGQGPRYEQYF. CDR3 coding DNA: TGCGCCAGCAGCCCCGGACAGGGACCCCGCTACGAGCAGTACTTC.

V is TRBV5-1 and J is TRBJ1-2, with D perhaps matching TRBD1 (6 bases). Germline assignment: CDR1 SGHRS and CDR2 YFSETQ. Trimming took off 0 bases at V and 4 bases at J, with 22 bases between the two ends. The CDR3 is 18 residues long. CDR3 nucleotides: TGCGCCAGCAGCTTGGGCCCCCTCGGGCAGGGGATTTTCTATGGCTACACCTTC. Amino acids: CASSLGPLGQGIFYGYTF.

Here the CDR3 reads CASSPRLASGGSYNEQFF. CDR3 coding DNA: TGTGCCAGCTCACCAAGGCTGGCCAGCGGGGGCTCCTACAATGAGCAGTTCTTC. The chain links TRBV18 to TRBJ2-1, with TRBD2 identical over 8 bases. After removal of 2 bases from V and 0 bases from J, the junction contained 9 bases not matched to a gene. This CDR3 spans 18 amino acids. Per the germline V gene, CDR1 is KGHSH and CDR2 is LQKENI.

The CDR3 region is CASSAGWNYEQYF. The CDR3 coding sequence is TGTGCCAGCAGTGCAGGGTGGAACTACGAGCAGTACTTC. The J gene is TRBJ2-7, the V gene TRBV27, with D possibly TRBD1 on 5 matching bases. CDR1 is MNHEY and CDR2 is SMNVEV in the germline V gene (reference sequence). V was trimmed by 5 bases and J by 3 bases, leaving 11 bases between them. The CDR3 spans 13 residues.

The rearrangement uses TRBV3-1 (or the pseudogene TRBV3-2) and TRBJ2-3, with 11 bases identical to TRBD2. The CDR3 consists of 15 residues. In germline, CDR1 is LGHDT, CDR2 YNNKEL (reference sequence). The V gene end was trimmed by 0 bases and the J gene end by 5 bases; junction bases not matched to a gene: 1. The CDR3 region is CASSQEGTSGDTQYF. The CDR3 DNA is TGTGCCAGCAGCCAAGAAGGGACTAGCGGAGATACGCAGTATTTT.

The V gene is TRBV13, the J gene TRBJ2-7; TRBD1 matches at 7 bases. The CDR3 contains 14 residues. Germline CDR1 reads PRHDT; CDR2 reads FYEKMQ (reference sequence). Losses at the gene ends were 6 bases for V and 3 bases for J; bases not matched to a gene: 8. The CDR3 sequence: CASSSDRVHYEQYF. CDR3 sequence (DNA): TGTGCCAGCAGTTCCGACAGGGTCCACTACGAGCAGTACTTC.

This clone has only one observation. V usage is TRBV15 and J usage is TRBJ2-7, with D unclear. The ends were cut back, 0 bases at V and 1 base at J, with 10 bases in the middle. Germline V gene sequence: CDR1 LNHNV, CDR2 YYDKDF (reference sequence). The CDR3 has 15 amino acids. The CDR3 loop reads CATSRDRSRSYEQYF. DNA for the CDR3: TGTGCCACCAGCAGAGATCGTAGTCGGTCCTACGAGCAGTACTTC.

V and J are TRBV5-6 and TRBJ2-1; 7 nucleotides match TRBD2. The CDR3 sequence is 16 residues long. Germline V gives CDR1 SGHDT, CDR2 YYEEEE. The junction had 6 bases not matched to a gene; V was cut back by 2 bases and J by 1 base. In DNA form, the CDR3 reads TGTGCCAGCAGCTTTGGCGGCGGGGGTTCCTACAATGAGCAGTTCTTC. Protein: CASSFGGGGSYNEQFF. Based on the CDR3 plus reference TRBV5-6 and TRBJ2-1, the full variable domain is DAGVTQSPTHLIKTRGQQVTLRCSPKSGHDTVSWYQQALGQGPQFIFQYYEEEERQRGNFPDRFSGHQFPNYSSELNVNALLLGDSALYLCASSFGGGGSYNEQFFGPGTRLTVL.

The rearrangement joins TRBV7-2 to TRBJ2-3; weak D call: TRBD1 (6 bases). Germline CDR1 reads SGHTA; CDR2 reads FQGNSA. Trimming took 0 bases from V and 6 from J, leaving 13 bases between them. This CDR3 is 15 amino acids long. The CDR3 loop reads CASSLAGTQTDTQYF. CDR3 bases: TGTGCCAGCAGCTTAGCAGGGACACAGACGGATACGCAGTATTTT. Together with reference TRBV7-2 and TRBJ2-3, the CDR3 gives the full variable domain: GAGVSQSPSNKVTEKGKDVELRCDPISGHTALYWYRQSLGQGLEFLIYFQGNSAPDKSGLPSDRFSAERTGGSVSTLTIQRTQQEDSAVYLCASSLAGTQTDTQYFGPGTRLTVL.

This clone was counted once. The chain carries TRBV6-5 and TRBJ1-2; the match to TRBD1 covers 9 bases. V was pared by 6 bases and J by 2 bases, with 7 bases of the junction left unmatched. The CDR3 loop spans 15 amino acids. The germline gives CDR1 MNHEY, CDR2 SVGAGI. The CDR3 reads CASSRVGTGNYGYTF. The CDR3 bases are TGTGCCAGCAGCCGGGTCGGGACAGGGAACTATGGCTACACCTTC.

This chain connects TRBV27 to TRBJ2-3; TRBD1 aligns across 10 bases. Germline CDR1 is MNHEY and CDR2 is SMNVEV (reference sequence). V was pared by 1 base and J by 4 bases, with 5 bases of the junction left unmatched. The CDR3 totals 16 residues. CDR3 nucleotide sequence: TGTGCCAGCAGTTTATGGGGGACAGGGGACCCAGATACGCAGTATTTT. Protein product: CASSLWGTGDPDTQYF.

This clone has only one observation. This chain joins TRBV7-9 and TRBJ2-2, with TRBD1 identical over 8 bases. Germline assignment: CDR1 SEHNR and CDR2 FQNEAQ (reference sequence). V dropped 5 bases and J dropped 4; count of bases not matched to a gene: 12. The CDR3 is 17 amino acids. The chain's CDR3 is CASSLGLAGGFTGELFF. The CDR3 bases are TGTGCCAGCAGCCTAGGGTTGGCAGGGGGCTTCACCGGGGAGCTGTTTTTT.